This TCR beta chain comes out of a study of Tregs in tolerant kidney transplant recipients. Generated by immunoSEQ multiplex PCR, the TCRdb table keeps only in-frame clones and is missing some. The data contain about 52,000 clones, about 90% of them seen just once; the ten biggest clones take up roughly 15%. The nonmyeloablative bone marrow transplants came from related graft donors, with transient mixed chimerism. This sample comprised CD8+ T cells from blood (PBMCs), obtained 24 months after the transplant. The origin of this receptor is a human patient who received a combined kidney and bone marrow transplant. Certain T cells may be donor cells from the graft.

This chain's CDR3 is CASSFEDRGQDTGELFF. The CDR3 bases are TGTGCCAGCAGCTTTGAAGACAGGGGGCAGGACACCGGGGAGCTGTTTTTT. The chain uses TRBV13 and TRBJ2-2, with 10 bases fitting TRBD1. The ends lost 3 bases at V and 3 bases at J; junction bases unmatched: 7. The CDR3 loop spans 17 amino acids. CDR1 is PRHDT and CDR2 is FYEKMQ in the germline V gene (reference sequence).